One and the same sample provided the 25 T cell receptor beta chains below, sequenced in a study of technical replicates of blood from a few donors. The data were produced by immunoSEQ multiplex PCR, yet TCRdb's version contains in-frame clones alone and is incomplete. Of about 84,000 clones in the sample, approximately 93% were seen once. Sequencing was performed on T cells isolated from PBMCs. The receptors come from a human donor in good health.

This chain uses TRBV28 with TRBJ2-7; 9 positions match TRBD2. The V and J ends lost 5 bases and 2 bases, in that order; junction bases with no gene match: 4. The CDR3 is made up of 14 amino acids. CDR1 and CDR2 from the germline V gene are MDHEN and SYDVKM. The chain's CDR3 is CASSPAGGTYEQYF. The CDR3 bases are TGTGCCAGCAGTCCAGCGGGAGGTACCTACGAGCAGTACTTC.

V and J are TRBV13 and TRBJ2-6, with 10 bases identical to TRBD2. The ends lost 3 bases at V and 3 bases at J; junction bases unmatched: 2. Per germline, CDR1 PRHDT and CDR2 FYEKMQ (reference sequence). The CDR3 length is 16 residues. CDR3 region: CASSFLAGVGANVLTF. The CDR3 nucleotides are TGTGCCAGCAGCTTCCTAGCGGGGGTTGGGGCCAACGTCCTGACTTTC.

The chain uses TRBV29-1 and TRBJ1-2; D is perhaps TRBD1 (6 bases). Trimming shortened V by 7 bases and J by 2 bases, and 14 bases separated the two germline ends. Germline V gene sequence: CDR1 SQVTM, CDR2 ANQGSEA. This CDR3 comprises 13 residues. The CDR3 region is CSARDKGNYGYTF. The CDR3 DNA reads as TGCAGCGCCCGGGACAAAGGGAACTATGGCTACACCTTC.

V gene TRBV7-2 combines with J gene TRBJ1-1, with 8 positions matching TRBD1. The CDR3 runs to 14 residues. Germline CDR1 is SGHTA and CDR2 is FQGNSA. The V gene end was trimmed by 8 bases and the J gene end by 0 bases; junction bases not matched to a gene: 5. In DNA form, the CDR3 reads TGTGCCAGCGATCGGACAGGGATGAACACTGAAGCTTTCTTT. As protein: CASDRTGMNTEAFF.

V gene TRBV7-2 combines with J gene TRBJ1-2; D gene uncertain. The CDR3 covers 15 residues. The V and J ends lost 1 base and 7 bases respectively, with 16 bases between them. Germline V gene data show CDR1 as SGHTA and CDR2 as FQGNSA. For the CDR3, the DNA is TGTGCCAGCAGCTTAGTCTGGCAGAGCGACGGTGGCTACACCTTC. This sequence encodes CASSLVWQSDGGYTF.

This clone was seen just once. The chain has TRBV6-1 and TRBJ2-1, with TRBD1 matching over 10 bases. CDR3 size: 15 residues. Germline assignment: CDR1 MNHNS and CDR2 SASEGT. The V and J ends lost 3 bases and 8 bases, in that order; junction bases with no gene match: 7. CDR3 region: CASSDPGQGNHEQFF. DNA of the CDR3: TGTGCCAGCAGTGATCCGGGACAGGGGAACCATGAGCAGTTCTTC.

The chain recombines TRBV28 with TRBJ2-7, with TRBD1 identical over 7 bases. Germline V gives CDR1 MDHEN, CDR2 SYDVKM. This CDR3 has 15 amino acids. V gave up 3 bases and J gave up 3 bases; unmatched junction bases: 8. This CDR3 reads CASSFPIRDSYEQYF. In nucleotides, the CDR3 is TGTGCCAGCAGTTTCCCTATCCGGGACAGCTACGAGCAGTACTTC.

The rearrangement uses TRBV18 and TRBJ2-7; TRBD1 agrees at 7 bases. Germline CDR1 reads KGHSH; CDR2 reads LQKENI. The CDR3 runs 14 residues. The V segment lost 6 bases and the J segment 2 bases; nucleotides outside the gene matches: 7. The chain's CDR3 is CASSPEQGPYEQYF. The DNA for the CDR3 is TGTGCCAGCTCCCCGGAACAGGGGCCCTACGAGCAGTACTTC. Drawing the rest from reference TRBV18 and TRBJ2-7, the complete variable domain is NAGVMQNPRHLVRRRGQEARLRCSPMKGHSHVYWYRQLPEEGLKFMVYLQKENIIDESGMPKERFSAEFPKEGPSILRIQQVVRGDSAAYFCASSPEQGPYEQYFGPGTRLTVT.

This chain connects TRBV14 to TRBJ1-4, with D possibly TRBD1 on 5 matching bases. Germline V gene lookup returns CDR1 SGHDN and CDR2 FVKESK. This CDR3 spans 18 amino acids. Trimming stripped 0 bases from V and 0 bases from J, with 14 bases between. The CDR3 coding sequence is TGTGCCAGCAGCCAAGATTGGGCAGGGAGGGCAACTAATGAAAAACTGTTTTTT. This gives the protein CASSQDWAGRATNEKLFF.

This sequence joins TRBV7-8 and TRBJ2-3; D is possibly TRBD2 (6 bases). CDR3 length equals 16 residues. Trimming shortened V by 5 bases and J by 1 base, and 16 bases separated the two germline ends. The germline V gene encodes CDR1 SGHVS and CDR2 FQNEAQ. The CDR3 region has the DNA TGTGCCAGCAGCCAACCAACGGGAGAACGCACAGATACGCAGTATTTT. It codes for CASSQPTGERTDTQYF. Using reference TRBV7-8 and TRBJ2-3 for the parts outside the CDR3, the full variable domain is GAGVSQSPRYKVAKRGQDVALRCDPISGHVSLFWYQQALGQGPEFLTYFQNEAQLDKSGLPSDRFFAERPEGSVSTLKIQRTQQEDSAVYLCASSQPTGERTDTQYFGPGTRLTVL.

The chain joins TRBV7-9 to TRBJ2-3; TRBD2 is a possible D gene (5 bases). Trimming left V 8 bases short and J 2 bases short, with 17 bases between. This CDR3 spans 15 amino acids. The germline V gene has CDR1 SEHNR and CDR2 FQNEAQ (reference sequence). For the CDR3, the DNA is TGTGCCAGCTCTTGGGCAGCGGAAACCACAGATACGCAGTATTTT. Its protein is CASSWAAETTDTQYF.

The chain has TRBV27 and TRBJ2-5; 7 bases align to TRBD2. The V and J ends lost 4 bases and 4 bases, in that order; junction bases with no gene match: 6. This CDR3 has 14 amino acids. In germline, CDR1 is MNHEY, CDR2 SMNVEV (reference sequence). The chain's CDR3 is CASSWGGGRETQYF. The DNA of the CDR3 is TGTGCCAGCAGTTGGGGGGGAGGGCGAGAGACCCAGTACTTC.

The rearrangement links TRBV29-1 to TRBJ1-1; no reliable D call. CDR1 is SQVTM and CDR2 is ANQGSEA in the germline V gene. V lost 6 bases, J lost 11 bases, and 13 bases lay in between. CDR3 length: 10 residues. In DNA form, the CDR3 reads TGCAGCGTCGTCTTCGGGGAGGCTTTCTTT. It encodes CSVVFGEAFF.

V and J are TRBV19 and TRBJ1-3; TRBD1 might be the D (5 bases). Trimming left V 9 bases short and J 1 base short, with 16 bases between. Germline values: CDR1 LNHDA, CDR2 SQIVND (reference sequence). The CDR3 runs to 15 residues. CDR3 sequence reads: CASSDRVFSGNTIYF. CDR3 DNA sequence: TGTGCCAGCTCAGACAGAGTTTTTTCTGGAAACACCATATATTTT.

This clone was detected only once. The genes are TRBV9 and TRBJ2-2, with D possibly matching TRBD2 (7 bases). Germline V gives CDR1 SGDLS, CDR2 YYNGEE. V shed 0 bases and J shed 4 bases, with 13 bases lying between them. The CDR3 extends over 16 amino acids. The CDR3 sequence: CASSVDRGGGTGELFF. In DNA, the CDR3 is TGTGCCAGCAGCGTAGACCGGGGAGGGGGCACCGGGGAGCTGTTTTTT.

The count of this clone is one. The chain recombines TRBV28 with TRBJ2-1; TRBD1 agrees at 9 bases. The CDR3 covers 15 residues. The junction had 8 bases not matched to a gene; V was cut back by 5 bases and J by 6 bases. The V gene's germline CDR1 is MDHEN and CDR2 SYDVKM. The CDR3 nucleotides read TGTGCCAGCAGTCTGACCGGGACAGGGTTCAATGAGCAGTTCTTC. Amino acid sequence: CASSLTGTGFNEQFF.

The J gene is TRBJ1-2, the V gene TRBV6-4, with D possibly TRBD1 on 5 matching bases. CDR3 length equals 15 residues. Trimming shortened V by 0 bases and J by 6 bases, and 14 bases separated the two germline ends. Germline CDR1 MRHNA, CDR2 SNTAGT. CDR3 sequence reads: CASSDSGRASNGYTF. CDR3 DNA sequence: TGTGCCAGCAGTGACTCAGGCAGGGCATCGAATGGCTACACCTTC.

This chain joins TRBV4-1 and TRBJ2-5, with 8 bases aligning to TRBD1. This CDR3 is built from 17 residues. Germline V gene lookup returns CDR1 MGHRA and CDR2 YSYEKL. The V gene end was trimmed by 4 bases and the J gene end by 2 bases; junction bases not matched to a gene: 12. In DNA, the CDR3 is TGCGCCAGCAGCCCCCAGGGCGAGGGGACAGGTCAAGAGACCCAGTACTTC. As protein: CASSPQGEGTGQETQYF.

This chain links TRBV27 with TRBJ2-1, with 9 bases lining up with TRBD2. J gave up 9 bases and V 0 bases, and 12 bases lay outside the gene matches. This CDR3 contains 17 residues. In germline, CDR1 is MNHEY, CDR2 SMNVEV (reference sequence). The CDR3 sequence is CASSLSIGSGGRGEQFF. As DNA, the CDR3 is TGTGCCAGCAGTTTATCCATAGGGAGCGGGGGGCGGGGTGAGCAGTTCTTC.

The chain uses TRBV19 and TRBJ1-5; D possibly corresponds to TRBD1 (5 bases). The germline gives CDR1 LNHDA, CDR2 SQIVND (reference sequence). The V end lost 3 bases, the J end lost 4 bases, and 7 bases lay between the germline ends. The CDR3 consists of 13 residues. This CDR3 reads CASSIAGNQPQHF. Written as DNA, the CDR3 is TGTGCCAGTAGTATCGCAGGGAATCAGCCCCAGCATTTT.

The CDR3 sequence is CASSLKVGGELFF. The CDR3, as DNA: TGTGCCAGCAGCTTGAAGGTCGGGGGGGAGCTGTTTTTT. This chain links TRBV5-4 with TRBJ2-2, with D hard to call. Germline V lookup: CDR1 SGHNT, CDR2 YYREEE (reference sequence). The germline V and J ends were trimmed by 1 base and 8 bases, with 9 bases remaining between them. The CDR3 contains 13 residues.

The CDR3 sequence: CATSAPFTDTQYF. CDR3 sequence (DNA): TGTGCCACCAGCGCGCCATTTACAGATACGCAGTATTTT. The rearrangement links TRBV15 to TRBJ2-3; D not resolved. CDR1 is LNHNV and CDR2 is YYDKDF in the germline V gene (reference sequence). This CDR3 is built from 13 residues. V was cut by 5 bases and J by 3 bases, with 9 bases left in between.

The V call is TRBV30, the J call TRBJ2-7, with TRBD2 matching 8 bases. The CDR3 contains 13 residues. From germline, CDR1 is GTSNPN and CDR2 SVGIG (reference sequence). Germline trimming cut 3 bases from V and 6 bases from J; bases unmatched to any gene: 7. The CDR3 reads CAWSGTRPTEQYF. CDR3 sequence (DNA): TGTGCCTGGAGCGGGACTAGACCTACCGAGCAGTACTTC.

The CDR3 DNA reads TGTGCCAGCTCACCTCGGACAGGGAGCTCTGGGGCCAACGTCCTGACTTTC. This encodes CASSPRTGSSGANVLTF. The chain links TRBV18 to TRBJ2-6; TRBD1 matches 8 bases. This CDR3 is 17 amino acids long. Germline CDR1 and CDR2: KGHSH and LQKENI. The V segment lost 3 bases and the J segment 0 bases; nucleotides outside the gene matches: 4.

This chain uses TRBV5-1 with TRBJ2-7; D unresolved. The CDR3 covers 13 residues. Germline CDR1 is SGHRS and CDR2 is YFSETQ. V was shortened by 0 bases and J by 0 bases, with 4 bases between the two germline ends. The DNA for the CDR3 is TGCGCCAGCAGCTTGGAGAGCTCCTACGAGCAGTACTTC. Translating gives CASSLESSYEQYF. The variable domain in full, with the rest retrieved from reference TRBV5-1 and TRBJ2-7, is KAGVTQTPRYLIKTRGQQVTLSCSPISGHRSVSWYQQTPGQGLQFLFEYFSETQRNKGNFPGRFSGRQFSNSRSEMNVSTLELGDSALYLCASSLESSYEQYFGPGTRLTVT.